This T cell receptor beta chain stems from a study of breast tumors, draining lymph nodes, adjacent tissues. Study-wide points: Tumor and nontumor repertoires were significantly more similar in luminal-like than in basal-like breast cancer. The data were judged consistent with most tumor T cells coming from lymph node and expanding in tumor.

This clonotype came up once. Its antigen is unidentified. Samples came from axillary lymph nodes draining the breast cancer. Germline-derived CDR1 and CDR2 are SGHDN and FVKESK. This CDR3 contains 12 residues. Trimming removed 8 bases from V and 6 bases from J, with 12 bases in between. TCRdb fed the multiplex PCR reads into MiXCR, producing one record per CDR3 protein. The sample lists over 250,000 distinct CDR3 sequences, 30% occurring once. J is TRBJ2-3 and V is TRBV14; D perhaps matches TRBD1 (5 bases). Sequenced sample: axillary lymph node tissue. The receptor was isolated from a female donor with breast cancer. Some clones in this sample may be carry-over from other donors' samples. The CDR3 DNA reads as TGTGCCAGCCGACAGTCCAGGGATACGCAGTATTTT. Its translation: CASRQSRDTQYF.